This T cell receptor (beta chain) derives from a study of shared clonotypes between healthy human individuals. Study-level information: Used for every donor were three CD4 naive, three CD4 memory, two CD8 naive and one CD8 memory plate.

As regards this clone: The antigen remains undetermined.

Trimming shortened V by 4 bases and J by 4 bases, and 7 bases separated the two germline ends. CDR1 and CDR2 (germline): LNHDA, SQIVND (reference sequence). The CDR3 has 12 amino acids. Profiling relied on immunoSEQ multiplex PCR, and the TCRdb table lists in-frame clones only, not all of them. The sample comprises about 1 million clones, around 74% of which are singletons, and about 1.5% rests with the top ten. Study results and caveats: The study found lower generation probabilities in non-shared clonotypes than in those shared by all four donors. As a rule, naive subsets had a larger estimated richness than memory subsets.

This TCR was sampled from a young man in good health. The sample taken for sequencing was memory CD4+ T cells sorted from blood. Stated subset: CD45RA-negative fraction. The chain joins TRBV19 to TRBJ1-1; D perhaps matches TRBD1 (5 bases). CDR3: CASSTGFTEAFF. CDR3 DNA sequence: TGTGCCAGTAGTACAGGGTTCACTGAAGCTTTCTTT.